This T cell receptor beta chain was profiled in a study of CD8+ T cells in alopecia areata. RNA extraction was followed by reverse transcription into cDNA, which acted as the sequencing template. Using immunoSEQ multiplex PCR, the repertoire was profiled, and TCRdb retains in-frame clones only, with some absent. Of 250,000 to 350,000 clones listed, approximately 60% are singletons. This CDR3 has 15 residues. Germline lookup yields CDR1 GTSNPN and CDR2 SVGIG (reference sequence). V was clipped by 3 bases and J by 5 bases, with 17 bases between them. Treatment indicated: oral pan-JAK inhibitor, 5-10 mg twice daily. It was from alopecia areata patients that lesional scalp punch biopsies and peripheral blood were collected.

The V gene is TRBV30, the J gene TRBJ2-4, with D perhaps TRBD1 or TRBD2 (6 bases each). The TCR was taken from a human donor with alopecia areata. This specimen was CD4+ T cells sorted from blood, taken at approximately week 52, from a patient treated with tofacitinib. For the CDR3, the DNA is TGTGCCTGGAGCTCGGGGGCTTTCAAACAAAACATTCAGTACTTC. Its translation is CAWSSGAFKQNIQYF.